This TCR beta chain was obtained from a study of blood T cell repertoires in COVID-19 (dated by TCRdb to about 2020). Background on the whole study: The collaborator samples originated in the United States, Italy and Spain and spanned the acute and convalescent phases of COVID-19. Subjects who had been exposed to COVID-19, were actively infected with it, or had recovered from it provided the deeply sampled blood TCRbeta repertoires that made up the dataset. The material from the prospective study consisted of cDNA or gDNA derived from T cells, B-cell-depleted T cells, or PBMCs. Samples were obtained from the ongoing ImmuneRACE study (first 160 participants) and from about 1,300 subjects provided by 6 global collaborators. Where available, HLA class I and class II types were obtained from metadata supplied by the sample provider rather than from assay-based typing. A freely available public database, intended as a resource for researchers studying the immune response to SARS-CoV-2, is where the repertoires were released. Nearly every sample came with metadata listing a de-identified subject ID, COVID-19 status, age in years and sex. On the study overall, not on this receptor specifically: The quantity of clinical and demographic metadata differed by source and by participant and was supplied without curation.

Worth noting for this clone: No cognate antigen has been identified for it. No much larger clone exists at a distance of one base, and base qualities are not known.

In the prospective study, participants were roughly 18 to 89 years old, resided in 24 geographic areas of the United States, and were enrolled through a virtual design. In the prospective study, cohorts were assigned on the basis of participant-reported clinical history obtained from a screening survey and a study questionnaire. ImmuneRACE Cohort 3 recovered participants were defined by two consecutive negative NP/OP PCR tests, healthcare professional clearance, or symptom resolution. In the prospective study, mobile phlebotomists collected whole blood, serum and a nasopharyngeal or oropharyngeal swab from each participant. Over a roughly two-month period, participants in the prospective study had the option of providing additional blood draws and questionnaires. Blood samples from the prospective study were shipped frozen or at room temperature prior to DNA extraction. CDR1 SGHTA and CDR2 FQGNSA are derived from the germline V gene. The junction shows trimming of 1 base on V and 7 bases on J, plus 13 bases between the germline ends. The CDR3 runs 14 amino acids, cysteine and phenylalanine included. This entry keeps only the CDR3 DNA: 42 bases, framed from base 1.

TCRbeta CDR3 regions were amplified from genomic DNA using the immunoSEQ Assay, a bias-controlled multiplex PCR. The original pipeline was this. Within the assay, amplification of reference gene primers was used to estimate how many nucleated cells each sample contained. Sequence reads were collapsed and filtered to measure the absolute abundance of every unique TCRbeta CDR3 rearrangement. For each sample, productive Simpson clonality was calculated by taking the square root of Simpson's diversity index across productive rearrangements. TCRdb's version of the immuneACCESS table is confined to in-frame rearrangements and falls short of the full clone set. An unresolved V gene accounts for under half of the shortfall where checked; the remainder is of unknown origin. V, J and clone size were drawn from that table, and D and trimming were deduced from the DNA. Present in this sample are hundreds of thousands of clones, 90% of which were seen just once. 2.6% of the sample is held by the ten biggest clonotypes.

This TCR derives from a man aged 55 to 70 who had recovered from COVID-19. The chain is encoded by TRBV7-2 joined to TRBJ1-2, and perhaps TRBD1 as D gene, on 5 matching bases. Sequences were obtained from PBMCs or T cells enriched from blood (not recorded which). For the CDR3, the sequence is CASSLGGQGGGYTF. The DNA reads TGTGCCAGCAGCTTAGGTGGGCAGGGAGGTGGCTACACCTTC.